The clone carrying this T cell receptor beta chain has a handful of counts. The sample belongs to a study of T-cell memory formation after mild COVID-19. Study in general: Largely, the TCR clusters proved donor specific.

5'RACE primed from the constant segment yielded TCR alpha and TCR beta cDNA libraries bearing sample barcodes and UMIs. TCRdb re-called the 5' RACE reads with MiXCR, one entry per CDR3 protein. The sample lists under 200,000 distinct CDR3 sequences, roughly a third occurring once. The CDR3 length is 14 residues. Trimming took 3 bases from V and 2 from J, leaving 8 bases between them. The TCR comes from an adult woman who had mild COVID-19 (a few samples of this study predate the infection). Cell type and time point are not known. Sequencing was performed on PBMCs or a T cell subset sorted from them (not recorded which). The rearrangement links TRBV12-3 or TRBV12-4 to TRBJ2-4, with D unresolved. The CDR3 is CASSFDGTKNIQYF. The CDR3 bases are TGTGCCAGCAGTTTTGACGGTACCAAAAACATTCAGTACTTC.